Detailed here is one T cell receptor beta chain. Its cognate antigen is unknown. The data are from a study of shared clonotypes between healthy human individuals. Study in general: Used for every donor were three CD4 naive, three CD4 memory, two CD8 naive and one CD8 memory plate.

Points from the study as a whole: Rarefaction showed sorted-subset sequencing was incomplete despite large depth.

All of the donors resided in Nashville, Tennessee, and each was a Caucasian adult. Original handling: ImmunoSEQ junction-only sequences lacked quality scores, so their filtering differed. Repertoires were generated with immunoSEQ multiplex PCR, while TCRdb's copy carries only in-frame clones and drops some. The V and J calls and clone size come from that table; D and trimming were worked out from the DNA. In the table there are over a million clones, around 97% of which are singletons. V was shortened by 5 bases and J by 2 bases, with 19 bases between the two germline ends. The CDR3 covers 16 residues. The germline CDR1 and CDR2 sequences are SGHNT and YENEEA.

The sequence came from a man between 25 and 39 years old in good health. The chain employs TRBV11-3 and TRBJ2-7; D perhaps matches TRBD2 (5 bases). The sequencing sample was made of naive CD4+ T cells sorted from blood. Subset of the sample: CD45RA+ positively selected. The CDR3 DNA is TGTGCCAGCAGCCCGAATGCGGGCGGGCTAACCTACGAGCAGTACTTC. It is translated as CASSPNAGGLTYEQYF.